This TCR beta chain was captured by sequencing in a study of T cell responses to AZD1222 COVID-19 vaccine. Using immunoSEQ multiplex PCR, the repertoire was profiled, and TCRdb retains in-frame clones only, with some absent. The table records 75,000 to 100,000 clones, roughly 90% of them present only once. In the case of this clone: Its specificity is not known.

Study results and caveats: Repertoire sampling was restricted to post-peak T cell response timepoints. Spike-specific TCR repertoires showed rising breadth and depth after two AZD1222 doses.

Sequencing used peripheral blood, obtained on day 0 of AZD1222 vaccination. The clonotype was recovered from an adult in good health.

In DNA form, the CDR3 reads TGTGCCAGCAGCCCGCCTGATAATCAGCCCCAGCATTTT. Amino acid sequence: CASSPPDNQPQHF. V is TRBV28 and J is TRBJ1-5, with D hard to call. The CDR3 is made up of 13 amino acids. The V gene's germline CDR1 is MDHEN and CDR2 SYDVKM. Trimming shortened V by 6 bases and J by 4 bases, and 10 bases separated the two germline ends.